This is a list of T cell receptor beta chains from one sample in a study of shared clonotypes between healthy human individuals. The method was immunoSEQ multiplex PCR; TCRdb's version includes in-frame clones alone and lacks a portion of them. The repertoire holds some 980,000 clones, 76% seen once, with roughly 1.5% in the top ten. Sequencing was carried out using memory CD4+ T cells sorted from blood. These receptors all stem from a man between 18 and 29 years old in good health. Both conserved end residues are part of each CDR3. D genes are given only for firm matches. The listing skips clone size in some rows; elsewhere it reads once, few, many or a size class.

clone size,D gene,J gene,V gene,CDR3 DNA,CDR3 protein
.,.,TRBJ2-5,TRBV5-1,TGCGCCAGCAGCTCGGGGGGCCCAGAGACCCAGTACTTC,CASSSGGPETQYF
.,TRBD2,TRBJ2-5,TRBV5-1,TGCGCCAGCAGCTTGGTGGCTAGCGGGGGGCTCGGGGAGACCCAGTACTTC,CASSLVASGGLGETQYF
.,.,TRBJ1-6,TRBV6-6,TGTGCCAGCAGTTACAGGGATAATGGTTCACCCCTCCACTTT,CASSYRDNGSPLHF
.,TRBD2,TRBJ2-1,TRBV4-3,TGCGCCAGCAGCCAACGGACTAGCGGCTCCTACAATGAGCAGTTCTTC,CASSQRTSGSYNEQFF
.,TRBD2,TRBJ2-3,TRBV11-2,TGTGCCAGCAGCGGGGGGAGGGGACTTACGCAGTATTTT,CASSGGRGLTQYF
.,.,TRBJ1-4,TRBV11-2,TGTGCCAGCAGCCTCTCAGGAGCGGGTAATGAAAAACTGTTTTTT,CASSLSGAGNEKLFF
.,TRBD2,TRBJ2-2,TRBV5-1,TGCGCCAGCAGCGCGAACGCACGGACTAGGACACTTATCACCGGGGAGCTGTTTTTT,CASSANARTRTLITGELFF
.,.,TRBJ1-3,TRBV18,TGTGCCAGCTCACCGGGGAACACCATATATTTT,CASSPGNTIYF
.,TRBD2,TRBJ2-1,TRBV30,TGTGCCTGCTTGACTAGCGGGAGATTATATGAGCAGTTCTTC,CACLTSGRLYEQFF
few,.,TRBJ2-2,TRBV7-8,TGTGCCAGCAGCTCCCGGGCGACCGGGGAGCTGTTTTTT,CASSSRATGELFF
.,TRBD1,TRBJ2-3,TRBV5-6,TGTGCCAGCAGCTTGAGGGGGCGAAGCACAGATACGCAGTATTTT,CASSLRGRSTDTQYF
.,TRBD1,TRBJ1-6,TRBV29-1,TGCAGCGGTGCAGGGGGCCCGAATTCACCCCTCCACTTT,CSGAGGPNSPLHF
few,TRBD1,TRBJ1-6,TRBV25-1,TGTGCCAGCAGTGACGGACTCAGGGGGTCACCCCTCCACTTT,CASSDGLRGSPLHF
.,TRBD2,TRBJ2-1,TRBV4-1,TGCGCCAGCAGACGGACTAGCGGGGAATCCTACAATGAGCAGTTCTTC,CASRRTSGESYNEQFF
once,TRBD1,TRBJ2-2,TRBV11-2,TGTGCCAGCAGCGGGACAGCGAACACCGGGGAGCTGTTTTTT,CASSGTANTGELFF
few,.,TRBJ2-2,TRBV30,TGTGCCTGGAGATCGGGAATCCTTAACACCGGGGAGCTGTTTTTT,CAWRSGILNTGELFF
.,.,TRBJ2-1,TRBV10-3,TGTGCCATCAGTGATATGGATAGGAATGAGCAGTTCTTC,CAISDMDRNEQFF
few,.,TRBJ1-1,TRBV29-1,TGCAGCGTTGAGGCAGGGCAGGAGACTGAAGCTTTCTTT,CSVEAGQETEAFF
.,.,TRBJ2-2,TRBV28,TGTGCCAGCAGTTCCGCCAACACCGGGGAGCTGTTTTTT,CASSSANTGELFF
.,.,TRBJ2-2,TRBV7-8,TGTGCCAGCAGCTCGACAGCGAACACCGGGGAGCTGTTTTTT,CASSSTANTGELFF
.,TRBD1,TRBJ2-7,TRBV6-1,TGTGCCAGCAGTGAAACAGGGGGCGAAAAGCAGTACTTC,CASSETGGEKQYF
.,TRBD2,TRBJ2-3,TRBV2,TGTGCCAGCACCCTGGCGGGAGCCACAGATACGCAGTATTTT,CASTLAGATDTQYF
.,TRBD1,TRBJ2-3,TRBV5-1,TGCGCCAGCAGGGGAGGGACAGGGGCTAAAGATACGCAGTATTTT,CASRGGTGAKDTQYF
.,.,TRBJ1-6,TRBV25-1,TGTGCCAGCAGTGAATATAGGGGGGGCTTAAATTCACCCCTCCACTTT,CASSEYRGGLNSPLHF
.,TRBD2,TRBJ2-5,TRBV6-5,TGTGCCAGCATAAAAGCGGGGGCCTCCCAGGAGACCCAGTACTTC,CASIKAGASQETQYF
.,.,TRBJ2-7,TRBV11-2,TGTGCCAGCAGCCGTTCGATTGGGGGGGCCTCCTACGAGCAGTACTTC,CASSRSIGGASYEQYF
.,.,TRBJ1-1,TRBV19,TGTGCCAGTAGTTTTGGGCAGGGGATAAACACTGAAGCTTTCTTT,CASSFGQGINTEAFF
.,.,TRBJ2-6,TRBV9,TGTGCCAGCAGCGTAGGAGGGACAGGGGCCAACGTCCTGACTTTC,CASSVGGTGANVLTF
.,.,TRBJ2-2,TRBV11-2,TGTGCCAGCAGCCCAATAAGCACCGGGGAGCTGTTTTTT,CASSPISTGELFF
once,.,TRBJ2-5,TRBV18,TGTGCCAGCTCACCACCCCCCGGCCAACAAGAGACCCAGTACTTC,CASSPPPGQQETQYF
.,.,TRBJ1-1,TRBV19,TGTGCCAGCACGTCGGGACTCTCCCACACTGAAGCTTTCTTT,CASTSGLSHTEAFF
.,TRBD1,TRBJ2-5,TRBV11-3,TGTGCCAGCAGCTTAGGAAACAGGGGGGACGAGACCCAGTACTTC,CASSLGNRGDETQYF
few,TRBD1,TRBJ2-7,TRBV5-4,TGTGCCAGCAGCGGGGGACAGCACTACGAGCAGTACTTC,CASSGGQHYEQYF
few,.,TRBJ2-5,TRBV5-1,TGCGCCAGCAGCTTAATGAGCGGGGGGACAGGGACCCAGTACTTC,CASSLMSGGTGTQYF
.,.,TRBJ1-5,TRBV27,TGTGCCAGCAGTTTACTCCCCCAAAATCAGCCCCAGCATTTT,CASSLLPQNQPQHF
.,.,TRBJ1-5,TRBV12-5,TGTGCTAGTGGTTTGTCTCAATCGACTTGGGTCGATCAGCCCCAGCATTTT,CASGLSQSTWVDQPQHF
.,TRBD1,TRBJ2-3,TRBV10-3,TGTGCCTCTCGGGGACAGGGGATCGCAGATACGCAGTATTTT,CASRGQGIADTQYF
.,.,TRBJ1-3,TRBV15,TGTGCCACCAGCAGAGGACAGAGCTCTGGAAACACCATATATTTT,CATSRGQSSGNTIYF
.,TRBD2,TRBJ2-5,TRBV10-2,TGCGCCAGCAGTGGGGGTACTAGCGGGGGCCTCGGGTTCGAGACCCAGTACTTC,CASSGGTSGGLGFETQYF
.,.,TRBJ1-1,TRBV6-1,TGTGCCAGCCTATCTCAGGGGAACACTGAAGCTTTCTTT,CASLSQGNTEAFF
few,.,TRBJ2-1,TRBV5-6,TGTGCCAGCAGCTTAAGGACGACGGGCTTTAATGAGCAGTTCTTC,CASSLRTTGFNEQFF
.,.,TRBJ1-5,TRBV28,TGTGCCAGCAGGTTACCAGGGCAGCCTAGCAATCAGCCCCAGCATTTT,CASRLPGQPSNQPQHF
few,.,TRBJ2-7,TRBV28,TGTGCCAGCAGTATCGGGACACCTGTAGGGTCCTACGAGCAGTACTTC,CASSIGTPVGSYEQYF
few,.,TRBJ2-2,TRBV2,TGTGCCAGCAGGCCGACAGGTCTCCTCACCGGGGAGCTGTTTTTT,CASRPTGLLTGELFF
.,TRBD1,TRBJ2-7,TRBV9,TGTGCCAGCAGCCCGAGGGAGACAGGGGGTTTCCACGAGCAGTACTTC,CASSPRETGGFHEQYF
.,.,TRBJ2-5,TRBV10-3,TGTGCCATCAACCACAGGGAGGGGAAAGAGACCCAGTACTTC,CAINHREGKETQYF
.,.,TRBJ1-6,TRBV7-9,TGTGCCAGCAGCGCGCAGGGTCCCCTTAATTCACCCCTCCACTTT,CASSAQGPLNSPLHF
.,.,TRBJ2-7,TRBV18,TGTGCCAGCTCCGGGACACCTTCCTACGAGCAGTACTTC,CASSGTPSYEQYF
.,TRBD1,TRBJ2-7,TRBV19,TGTGCCAGTAGTCGGACAGGGGCCTACGAGCAGTACTTC,CASSRTGAYEQYF